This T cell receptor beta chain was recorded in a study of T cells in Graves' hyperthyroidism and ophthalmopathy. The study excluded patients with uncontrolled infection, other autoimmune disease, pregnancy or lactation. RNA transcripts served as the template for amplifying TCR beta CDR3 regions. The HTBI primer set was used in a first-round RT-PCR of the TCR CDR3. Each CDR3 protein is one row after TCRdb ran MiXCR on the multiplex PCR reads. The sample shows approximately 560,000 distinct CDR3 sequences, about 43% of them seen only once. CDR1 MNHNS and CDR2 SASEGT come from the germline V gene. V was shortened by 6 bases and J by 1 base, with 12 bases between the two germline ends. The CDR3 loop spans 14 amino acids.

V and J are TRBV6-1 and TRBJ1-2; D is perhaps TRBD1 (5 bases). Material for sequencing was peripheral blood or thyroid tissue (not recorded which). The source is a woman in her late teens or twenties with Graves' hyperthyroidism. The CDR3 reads CASRPDSYNYGYTF. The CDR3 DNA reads TGTGCCAGCAGACCTGACAGTTATAACTATGGCTACACCTTC.